The rows below give T cell receptor beta chains drawn from one sample of a study of blood T cell repertoires in COVID-19. The table came from immunoSEQ multiplex PCR; TCRdb's copy has only in-frame clones and leaves some out. The sample carries tens of thousands of clones, over 80% recorded once. Material for sequencing was peripheral blood. The receptors originated from a man of 80 years or more with active or convalescent COVID-19. The CDR3 runs from the conserved cysteine through the conserved F or W. The order of the fields is clone size, V gene, D gene, J gene, CDR3 DNA, CDR3 protein. D genes are given only for firm matches. Size is omitted from some rows. Given values are once, few, many or a class for expanded clones.

size: -; V: TRBV5-1; D: TRBD2; J: TRBJ2-5; DNA: TGCGCCAGCAGCGGAGGGACTAGCGGAGTCCAAGAGACCCAGTACTTC; CDR3: CASSGGTSGVQETQYF
size: -; V: TRBV5-1; D: TRBD1; J: TRBJ1-4; DNA: TGCGCCAGCAGCTTGGAGGCAGGGGGTGAAAAACTGTTTTTT; CDR3: CASSLEAGGEKLFF
size: -; V: TRBV7-9; D: -; J: TRBJ2-1; DNA: TGTGCCAGCAGCTTAGTATACAATGAGCAGTTCTTC; CDR3: CASSLVYNEQFF
size: -; V: TRBV30; D: -; J: TRBJ1-6; DNA: TGTGCCTGGAGGGAGGGTAGGAATTCACCCCTCCACTTT; CDR3: CAWREGRNSPLHF
size: -; V: TRBV5-5; D: TRBD2; J: TRBJ2-7; DNA: TGTGCCAGCAGCTTACTAGCGGGAGTTGGGGAGCAGTACTTC; CDR3: CASSLLAGVGEQYF
size: few; V: TRBV30; D: -; J: TRBJ1-3; DNA: TGTGCCTGGAGCGCAGGTACAGGTCCCATTGGAAACACCATATATTTT; CDR3: CAWSAGTGPIGNTIYF
size: -; V: TRBV30; D: -; J: TRBJ2-7; DNA: TGTGCCTGGACCACCCCGCGTTTGGGGGCCCACGAGCAGTACTTC; CDR3: CAWTTPRLGAHEQYF
size: -; V: TRBV6-2/TRBV6-3; D: -; J: TRBJ2-7; DNA: TGTGCCAGCAGTTACCGTCCGGGGACCTACGAGCAGTACTTC; CDR3: CASSYRPGTYEQYF
size: -; V: TRBV28; D: -; J: TRBJ2-5; DNA: TGTGCCAGCAATGAACAAGCGGCTATAACCCAGTACTTC; CDR3: CASNEQAAITQYF
size: -; V: TRBV19; D: -; J: TRBJ2-5; DNA: TGTGCCAGTAGTCCCGGGGACTTCCAAGAGACCCAGTACTTC; CDR3: CASSPGDFQETQYF
size: -; V: TRBV5-1; D: -; J: TRBJ2-1; DNA: TGCGCCAGCAGCTTGGGTAGCTCCTACAATGAGCAGTTCTTC; CDR3: CASSLGSSYNEQFF
size: -; V: TRBV6-4; D: -; J: TRBJ2-3; DNA: TGTGCCAGCAGCCTATCAGGATTTGCAGATACGCAGTATTTT; CDR3: CASSLSGFADTQYF
size: once; V: TRBV7-2; D: TRBD2; J: TRBJ2-5; DNA: TGTGCCAGCAGCTTAGGGTCTAGCGGAACACAAGAGACCCAGTACTTC; CDR3: CASSLGSSGTQETQYF
size: -; V: TRBV5-5; D: -; J: TRBJ1-4; DNA: TGTGCCAGCAGCATGACAGCGAATGAAAAACTGTTTTTT; CDR3: CASSMTANEKLFF
size: -; V: TRBV5-1; D: -; J: TRBJ1-1; DNA: TGCGCCAGCAGCCCGGGGGGAGCCCTGAACACTGAAGCTTTCTTT; CDR3: CASSPGGALNTEAFF
size: -; V: TRBV5-8; D: -; J: TRBJ1-6; DNA: TGTGCCAGCAGCTTGGATTATGGGGCCGGTAATTCACCCCTCCACTTT; CDR3: CASSLDYGAGNSPLHF
size: -; V: TRBV7-2; D: TRBD1; J: TRBJ1-2; DNA: TGTGCCAGCAGCTCACCTGGACAGGGGATCTATGGCTACACCTTC; CDR3: CASSSPGQGIYGYTF
size: -; V: TRBV25-1; D: TRBD2; J: TRBJ2-3; DNA: TGTGCCAGCAGTGGGGGACTAGCGGGAGTGAATACGCAGTATTTT; CDR3: CASSGGLAGVNTQYF
size: -; V: TRBV29-1; D: -; J: TRBJ2-3; DNA: TGCAGCGTTGGAGGCCAACCGGATACGCAGTATTTT; CDR3: CSVGGQPDTQYF
size: -; V: TRBV3-1/TRBV3-2; D: -; J: TRBJ2-1; DNA: TGTGCCAGCAGCCAAATTCTAGCCAACAATGAGCAGTTCTTC; CDR3: CASSQILANNEQFF
size: -; V: TRBV7-8; D: -; J: TRBJ2-1; DNA: TGTGCCAGCAGCTTAGGCAGAATCTCCTACAATGAGCAGTTCTTC; CDR3: CASSLGRISYNEQFF
size: once; V: TRBV2; D: -; J: TRBJ2-5; DNA: TGTGCCAGCACCAACAGGGAGTGGGAGACCCAGTACTTC; CDR3: CASTNREWETQYF
size: -; V: TRBV3-1/TRBV3-2; D: TRBD1; J: TRBJ1-1; DNA: TGTGCCAGCAGCAGTCATACAGGGGGCAACACTGAAGCTTTCTTT; CDR3: CASSSHTGGNTEAFF
size: few; V: TRBV5-6; D: -; J: TRBJ2-2; DNA: TGTGCCAGCAGCTTGCGGCGGGTCGCGGGGACCGGGGAGCTGTTTTTT; CDR3: CASSLRRVAGTGELFF
size: -; V: TRBV7-9; D: -; J: TRBJ2-3; DNA: TGTGCCAGCAGCTTAGTGGTAGCAAACACAGATACGCAGTATTTT; CDR3: CASSLVVANTDTQYF